The 32 T cell receptor beta chains reported below all come from one sample, sequenced in a study of T cell responses to AZD1222 COVID-19 vaccine. Clones were read by immunoSEQ multiplex PCR, and TCRdb kept only the in-frame ones, dropping some. The sample lists approximately 180,000 clones; around 88% were seen once. The sequencing used peripheral blood, collected on day 0 of AZD1222 vaccination. The receptors come from an adult in good health.

This chain uses TRBV7-3 with TRBJ2-2; 9 nucleotides line up with TRBD1. The V gene's germline CDR1 is SGHTA and CDR2 FQGTGA. The J segment lost 7 bases and the V segment lost 6 bases, leaving 9 bases of the junction unmatched. The CDR3 is made up of 15 amino acids. CDR3 DNA: TGTGCCAGCAGGGAAACAGGGGGCGGAAACGGGGAGCTGTTTTTT. Translating it yields CASRETGGGNGELFF.

This sequence joins TRBV4-1 and TRBJ2-2; 8 bases line up with TRBD2. V was clipped by 1 base and J by 6 bases; unmatched bases: 7. This CDR3 contains 16 residues. CDR1 and CDR2 (germline): MGHRA, YSYEKL. This CDR3 reads CASSQGGTRSPGELFF. In DNA, the CDR3 is TGCGCCAGCAGCCAAGGGGGGACTAGGTCCCCCGGGGAGCTGTTTTTT.

This chain connects TRBV28 to TRBJ2-7; tentative D call: TRBD2 (5 bases). Trimming stripped 5 bases from V and 6 bases from J, with 17 bases between. Germline V gives CDR1 MDHEN, CDR2 SYDVKM. This CDR3 contains 14 residues. The CDR3 coding sequence is TGTGCCAGCAGTCCCCCGGTCTGGACTCTCGAGCAGTACTTC. Protein sequence: CASSPPVWTLEQYF.

The chain uses TRBV13 and TRBJ2-2; 7 bases map to TRBD1. Germline V gene lookup returns CDR1 PRHDT and CDR2 FYEKMQ (reference sequence). J was trimmed by 4 bases and V by 6 bases; bases with no gene match: 11. CDR3 length: 16 residues. CDR3 nucleotides: TGTGCCAGCAGTCTGACAGGGATGGTCGGCACCGGGGAGCTGTTTTTT. Translating gives CASSLTGMVGTGELFF.

This clone appeared a single time. An end of the junction does not agree with germline; a read error may underlie this. The chain combines TRBV27 with TRBJ1-1, with TRBD1 identical over 7 bases. The V gene's germline CDR1 is MNHEY and CDR2 SMNVEV (reference sequence). This CDR3 is 15 amino acids long. The CDR3 DNA follows: TGTGCCAGCAGTACTTTAACAGGGGTGAATACTGAAGCTTTCTTT. Protein product: CASSTLTGVNTEAFF.

The chain couples TRBV9 to TRBJ1-1; 9 nucleotides match TRBD1. J lost 6 bases, V lost 4 bases, and 10 bases had no gene match. The CDR3 spans 15 residues. Looked up from germline, CDR1 is SGDLS and CDR2 is YYNGEE. The CDR3 sequence is CASSPRDRDFAEAFF. Written as DNA, the CDR3 is TGTGCCAGCAGCCCCCGGGACAGGGATTTCGCTGAAGCTTTCTTT.

This chain uses TRBV2 with TRBJ2-7, with unresolved D. The germline gives CDR1 SNHLY, CDR2 FYNNEI. V was shortened by 4 bases and J by 4 bases, with 2 bases between the two germline ends. The CDR3 consists of 10 residues. CDR3 in amino acids: CASSGYEQYF. The CDR3 region has the DNA TGTGCCAGCAGTGGGTACGAGCAGTACTTC.

This sequence joins TRBV5-1 and TRBJ1-3, with D perhaps matching TRBD1 (6 bases). The CDR3 is 17 residues long. CDR1 is SGHRS and CDR2 is YFSETQ in the germline V gene. Trimming removed 0 bases at V and 4 bases at J, with 17 bases between. CDR3 coding DNA: TGCGCCAGCAGCTTGGTTGGGGGCCGATCGTCCGGAAACACCATATATTTT. Its translation is CASSLVGGRSSGNTIYF.

The chain employs TRBV5-6 and TRBJ1-2; D call uncertain. The length of the CDR3 is 15 residues. Per the germline V gene, CDR1 is SGHDT and CDR2 is YYEEEE. The V and J ends lost 4 bases and 7 bases respectively, with 20 bases between them. The CDR3 nucleotides are TGTGCCAGCAGCGTCGGACGCGTGAGGGCCCTTGGCTACACCTTC. It encodes CASSVGRVRALGYTF.

The chain has TRBV27 and TRBJ1-2; D ambiguous. With 0 bases removed from V and 3 bases from J, the gap between germline ends came to 11 bases. CDR3 length: 15 amino acids. CDR1 and CDR2 from the germline V gene are MNHEY and SMNVEV (reference sequence). The DNA of the CDR3 is TGTGCCAGCAGTTTATCGGAAGGACCTCACTATGGCTACACCTTC. Protein: CASSLSEGPHYGYTF.

This clone is a singleton in its sample. This chain uses TRBV27 with TRBJ1-2, with 9 bases lining up with TRBD1. The V and J ends lost 5 bases and 5 bases, in that order; junction bases with no gene match: 9. CDR3 length: 15 amino acids. Germline V lookup: CDR1 MNHEY, CDR2 SMNVEV (reference sequence). In nucleotides, the CDR3 is TGTGCCAGCAGTCCCCGGACAGGGGTTCGGTATGGCTACACCTTC. Protein product: CASSPRTGVRYGYTF.

The chain employs TRBV19 and TRBJ1-1, with 10 bases that match TRBD1. The ends lost 3 bases at V and 5 bases at J; junction bases unmatched: 3. Germline values: CDR1 LNHDA, CDR2 SQIVND (reference sequence). The CDR3 runs to 14 residues. CDR3 in amino acids: CASSMGDRGTEAFF. CDR3 DNA: TGTGCCAGTAGTATGGGGGACAGGGGTACTGAAGCTTTCTTT.

V gene TRBV13 combines with J gene TRBJ2-7; the D gene is possibly TRBD2 (5 bases). There are 16 residues in the CDR3. Deletions cut 5 bases from V and 0 bases from J, with 17 bases between. Germline V gives CDR1 PRHDT, CDR2 FYEKMQ (reference sequence). The CDR3 coding sequence is TGTGCCAGCAGCCCTCTCTGGGAGTTCCCCTCCTACGAGCAGTACTTC. Translation gives CASSPLWEFPSYEQYF.

A single count supports this clone. The chain carries TRBV7-9 and TRBJ1-2; no reliable D call. CDR1 SEHNR and CDR2 FQNEAQ come from the germline V gene (reference sequence). Between the trimmed V and J ends, which lost 3 bases and 4 bases, there was a span of 9 bases. The CDR3 extends over 13 amino acids. CDR3 protein: CASSLNVGYGYTF. CDR3 sequence (DNA): TGTGCCAGCAGCTTGAACGTGGGCTATGGCTACACCTTC.

The rearrangement links TRBV12-3 or TRBV12-4 to TRBJ1-2; no clear D. The CDR3 covers 13 residues. V was pared by 1 base and J by 6 bases, with 9 bases between. CDR3 loop: CASSLGGYHGYTF. CDR3 sequence (DNA): TGTGCCAGCAGTTTAGGAGGGTACCATGGCTACACCTTC.

V is TRBV12-5 and J is TRBJ2-7, with TRBD2 as a possible D gene (6 bases). The CDR3 is 14 residues long. Trimming removed 1 base at V and 6 bases at J, with 13 bases between. Per the germline V gene, CDR1 is LGHNT and CDR2 is FRNRAP. Written as DNA, the CDR3 is TGTGCTAGTGGTTTGGGGGGACTGCAGTCCGAGCAGTACTTC. Amino acids: CASGLGGLQSEQYF.

This clone showed up just once. The V and J genes are TRBV19 and TRBJ1-3, with D unresolved. This CDR3 is built from 14 residues. Trimming took off 0 bases at V and 7 bases at J, with 10 bases between the two ends. Looked up from germline, CDR1 is LNHDA and CDR2 is SQIVND (reference sequence). The DNA for the CDR3 is TGTGCCAGTAGTATAGACCGGAAGGTGAACACCATATATTTT. Amino acid sequence: CASSIDRKVNTIYF. Complete variable domain (other parts from reference TRBV19 and TRBJ1-3): DGGITQSPKYLFRKEGQNVTLSCEQNLNHDAMYWYRQDPGQGLRLIYYSQIVNDFQKGDIAEGYSVSREKKESFPLTVTSAQKNPTAFYLCASSIDRKVNTIYFGEGSWLTVV.

This chain connects TRBV2 to TRBJ1-1; D gene uncertain. Germline V gene sequence: CDR1 SNHLY, CDR2 FYNNEI. The V and J ends lost 7 bases and 1 base respectively, with 10 bases between them. The CDR3 is 13 amino acids. The CDR3 nucleotides read TGTGCCAGCACCTTCGACCCGAACACTGAAGCTTTCTTT. It encodes CASTFDPNTEAFF. Together with reference TRBV2 and TRBJ1-1, the CDR3 gives the full variable domain: EPEVTQTPSHQVTQMGQEVILRCVPISNHLYFYWYRQILGQKVEFLVSFYNNEISEKSEIFDDQFSVERPDGSNFTLKIRSTKLEDSAMYFCASTFDPNTEAFFGQGTRLTVV.

The rearrangement links TRBV5-1 to TRBJ2-2; D gene unclear. Germline V gives CDR1 SGHRS, CDR2 YFSETQ. V lost 0 bases and J lost 1, with 10 bases in between. The CDR3 sequence is 16 residues long. DNA of the CDR3: TGCGCCAGCAGCTTGGCCGTGACGGGGAACACCGGGGAGCTGTTTTTT. This gives the protein CASSLAVTGNTGELFF. The whole variable domain, remainder taken from reference TRBV5-1 and TRBJ2-2, is KAGVTQTPRYLIKTRGQQVTLSCSPISGHRSVSWYQQTPGQGLQFLFEYFSETQRNKGNFPGRFSGRQFSNSRSEMNVSTLELGDSALYLCASSLAVTGNTGELFFGEGSRLTVL.

The chain recombines TRBV6-5 with TRBJ1-1; D unresolved. CDR1 MNHEY and CDR2 SVGAGI come from the germline V gene. Trimming pared 2 bases from V and 1 base from J, leaving 5 bases between. CDR3 length: 13 residues. CDR3: CASSYVANTEAFF. CDR3 nucleotide sequence: TGTGCCAGCAGTTACGTGGCGAACACTGAAGCTTTCTTT.

The rearrangement uses TRBV30 and TRBJ2-7; D possibly corresponds to TRBD1 (6 bases). This CDR3 comprises 11 residues. Germline CDR1 is GTSNPN and CDR2 is SVGIG (reference sequence). Trimming left V 3 bases short and J 5 bases short, with 8 bases between. This CDR3 is CAWSYRDEQYF. The DNA of the CDR3 is TGTGCCTGGAGCTACAGGGACGAGCAGTACTTC.

The chain carries TRBV9 and TRBJ1-6, with D possibly being TRBD1 (6 bases). This CDR3 is 13 amino acids long. Per the germline V gene, CDR1 is SGDLS and CDR2 is YYNGEE. Deletions cut 3 bases from V and 15 bases from J, with 16 bases between. The CDR3 spells CASSDNRVRVLHF. CDR3 DNA sequence: TGTGCCAGCAGCGATAACAGGGTGCGGGTCCTCCACTTT. The variable domain in full, with the rest retrieved from reference TRBV9 and TRBJ1-6, is DSGVTQTPKHLITATGQRVTLRCSPRSGDLSVYWYQQSLDQGLQFLIQYYNGEERAKGNILERFSAQQFPDLHSELNLSSLELGDSALYFCASSDNRVRVLHFGNGTRLTVT.

CDR3 sequence: CASSGLTGTGYNSPLHF. CDR3 bases: TGTGCCAGCAGTGGCCTTACAGGGACCGGGTATAATTCACCCCTCCACTTT. The chain employs TRBV27 and TRBJ1-6; tentatively, D is TRBD1 (6 bases). The CDR3 is 17 residues long. From germline, CDR1 is MNHEY and CDR2 SMNVEV (reference sequence). The V and J ends lost 5 bases and 4 bases respectively, with 18 bases between them.

The rearrangement joins TRBV7-3 to TRBJ1-2; D is unclear. Germline V gene lookup returns CDR1 SGHTA and CDR2 FQGTGA. Trimming took off 0 bases at V and 4 bases at J, with 21 bases between the two ends. This CDR3 is built from 18 residues. The DNA of the CDR3 is TGTGCCAGCAGCTTAACGCCCCACCATCCGCGCCTTGGCTATGGCTACACCTTC. It codes for CASSLTPHHPRLGYGYTF.

The rearrangement links TRBV19 to TRBJ2-3; 9 bases are shared with TRBD2. This CDR3 comprises 16 residues. V lost 4 bases, J lost 1 base, and 6 bases stayed unmatched. Germline V CDR1 and CDR2: LNHDA, SQIVND (reference sequence). CDR3 residues: CASSSRGGGGTDTQYF. CDR3 DNA: TGTGCCAGTAGTAGCCGCGGGGGGGGAGGCACAGATACGCAGTATTTT.

The rearrangement links TRBV4-1 to TRBJ1-2, with a possible D match to TRBD1 (5 bases). Germline V lookup: CDR1 MGHRA, CDR2 YSYEKL. Trimming took off 2 bases at V and 5 bases at J, with 15 bases between the two ends. The CDR3 sequence is 15 residues long. CDR3 DNA: TGCGCCAGCAGCCAACAGATACGGACAACGTATGGCTACACCTTC. Its protein product is CASSQQIRTTYGYTF.

The rearrangement links TRBV16 to TRBJ1-1, with D maybe TRBD1 (6 bases). The CDR3 totals 14 residues. Trimming shortened V by 2 bases and J by 8 bases, and 15 bases separated the two germline ends. Germline V gene sequence: CDR1 KGHSY, CDR2 FQNENV. The CDR3, as DNA: TGTGCCAGCAGCCAAACAGGGATGCGCGTAGAAGCTTTCTTT. Translating gives CASSQTGMRVEAFF.

This chain uses TRBV5-4 with TRBJ2-5, with 14 bases identical to TRBD2. Germline V gives CDR1 SGHNT, CDR2 YYREEE (reference sequence). Trimming removed 8 bases from V and 5 bases from J; junction bases left unmatched: 5. CDR3 length: 14 residues. CDR3 nucleotides: TGTGCCAGTGGACTAGCGGGGGGCAGGGAGACCCAGTACTTC. Protein: CASGLAGGRETQYF.

The chain carries TRBV7-2 and TRBJ2-7; D may be TRBD1 (5 bases). Trimming took 6 bases from V and 7 from J, leaving 19 bases between them. Germline CDR1 is SGHTA and CDR2 is FQGNSA. CDR3 length equals 14 residues. The DNA of the CDR3 is TGTGCCAGCAGTCTCGCATGGGGCCCTGAAGAGCAGTACTTC. Protein product: CASSLAWGPEEQYF.

V is TRBV3-1 (or the pseudogene TRBV3-2) and J is TRBJ1-2; 7 bases align to TRBD1. Germline loops: CDR1 LGHDT, CDR2 YNNKEL (reference sequence). The CDR3 runs 15 residues. V shed 1 base, J shed 5 bases, and the junction held 7 bases outside the gene matches. CDR3 coding DNA: TGTGCCAGCAGCCAAGGTTCAAGGGGGCGATATGGCTACACCTTC. It translates to CASSQGSRGRYGYTF.

The chain joins TRBV5-4 to TRBJ1-2, with D possibly matching TRBD1 (6 bases). Trimming removed 4 bases from V and 2 bases from J, with 9 bases in between. The CDR3 is 13 amino acids. Germline lookup yields CDR1 SGHNT and CDR2 YYREEE (reference sequence). The CDR3 region is CASSPDRNYGYTF. Here the CDR3 DNA reads TGTGCCAGCAGCCCGGACAGAAACTATGGCTACACCTTC.

The gene calls are TRBV11-2 and TRBJ2-1; D is possibly TRBD1 (5 bases). The CDR3 consists of 16 residues. The V gene's germline CDR1 is SGHAT and CDR2 FQNNGV. V was cut by 1 base and J by 6 bases, with 16 bases left in between. CDR3 protein: CASSLGQGTRTNEQFF. CDR3 nucleotide sequence: TGTGCCAGCAGCTTAGGGCAGGGTACGCGAACCAATGAGCAGTTCTTC.